This TCR beta chain was found in a study of T cells in Graves' hyperthyroidism and ophthalmopathy. The CDR3 consists of 15 residues. Germline trimming cut 7 bases from V and 10 bases from J; bases unmatched to any gene: 13. Per the germline V gene, CDR1 is LNHDA and CDR2 is SQIVND (reference sequence). RNA transcripts served as the template for amplifying TCR beta CDR3 regions. The HTBI primer set drove a first-round RT-PCR of the TCR CDR3. One entry per CDR3 protein results from TCRdb running MiXCR on the multiplex PCR reads. The sample has approximately 600,000 distinct CDR3 sequences; more than 20% are singletons.

This clonotype was sampled from a man aged 30 to 39 with Graves' ophthalmopathy. The specimen was blood. The genes are TRBV19 and TRBJ1-4, with TRBD1 matching 9 bases. CDR3 residues: CASILSGTGRGKLFF. For the CDR3, the DNA is TGTGCCAGTATCCTTTCCGGGACAGGGAGAGGAAAACTGTTTTTT. Full variable domain (remainder filled in from reference TRBV19 and TRBJ1-4): DGGITQSPKYLFRKEGQNVTLSCEQNLNHDAMYWYRQDPGQGLRLIYYSQIVNDFQKGDIAEGYSVSREKKESFPLTVTSAQKNPTAFYLCASILSGTGRGKLFFGSGTQLSVL.